This entry lists 31 T cell receptor beta chains sequenced from one sample in a study of T cells in Graves' hyperthyroidism and ophthalmopathy. There were TCR beta CDR3 regions amplified from RNA transcripts. HTBI primers were employed in a first-round RT-PCR of the TCR CDR3. TCRdb reprocessed the multiplex PCR reads with MiXCR, giving one entry per CDR3 protein. The table shows about 320,000 distinct CDR3 sequences, with 16% occurring only once. The sample was blood. All receptors derive from a man aged 25 to 40 with Graves' hyperthyroidism.

The chain recombines TRBV6-1 with TRBJ2-5; D is uncertain. In germline, CDR1 is MNHNS, CDR2 SASEGT. V lost 6 bases, J lost 9 bases, and 14 bases lay in between. There are 12 residues in the CDR3. CDR3 amino acids: CASSADLLAQYF. CDR3 sequence (DNA): TGTGCCAGCAGCGCGGATTTACTGGCCCAGTACTTC.

This clonotype occurred once. A much larger clone sits a single nucleotide away, making a read error possible. The chain joins TRBV29-1 to TRBJ1-1; the D is unclear. V shed 1 base and J shed 2 bases, with 8 bases lying between them. Germline V gene data show CDR1 as SQVTM and CDR2 as ANQGSEA. This CDR3 contains 13 residues. The CDR3 DNA sequence: TGCAGCGTTGAAGTTCCCGAAAACACTGAAGCTTTCTTT. Protein product: CSVEVPENTEAFF.

This clonotype was seen at least ten times. The genes are TRBV11-2 and TRBJ1-3, with TRBD1 identical over 9 bases. The CDR3 is 16 amino acids. CDR1 and CDR2 (germline): SGHAT, FQNNGV. With V trimmed by 4 bases and J by 2 bases, 6 bases remained unmatched. The CDR3 DNA reads as TGTGCCAGCAGCTGGGGACAGGGACGTACTGGAAACACCATATATTTT. This translates into CASSWGQGRTGNTIYF.

This clonotype has a count of ten or more. The chain links TRBV20-1 to TRBJ2-3; no clear D. The V and J ends lost 2 bases and 0 bases respectively, with 6 bases between them. The germline V gene has CDR1 DFQATT and CDR2 SNEGSKA (reference sequence). CDR3 length: 13 residues. CDR3 loop: CSARQISTDTQYF. For the CDR3, the DNA is TGCAGTGCTAGACAGATAAGCACAGATACGCAGTATTTT.

There are many counts of this clonotype. This chain joins TRBV6-5 and TRBJ2-7, with D perhaps matching TRBD2 (5 bases). Germline V gives CDR1 MNHEY, CDR2 SVGAGI. The CDR3 runs 17 residues. Trimming shortened V by 0 bases and J by 0 bases, and 15 bases separated the two germline ends. The CDR3 region has the DNA TGTGCCAGCAGTTACTCCCCCCCAGCGGCTAGCTCCTACGAGCAGTACTTC. It specifies CASSYSPPAASSYEQYF.

For the CDR3, the DNA is TGCGCCAGCAGCTTGGGCTTTGGGGCTACGAATGAAAAACTGTTTTTT. Translated, it gives CASSLGFGATNEKLFF. The gene calls are TRBV5-1 and TRBJ1-4; a possible D gene is TRBD1 (5 bases). Germline V lookup: CDR1 SGHRS, CDR2 YFSETQ. The V gene lost 0 bases and the J gene lost 5 bases, with 14 bases spanning the gap. The CDR3 runs 16 residues.

This clonotype was counted many times. The rearrangement uses TRBV28 and TRBJ2-5; no firm D call. Trimming left V 5 bases short and J 1 base short, with 8 bases between. CDR3 length: 13 residues. Germline loops: CDR1 MDHEN, CDR2 SYDVKM. The CDR3 DNA is TGTGCCAGCAGTCTGAGGACCCAAGAGACCCAGTACTTC. This codes for CASSLRTQETQYF.

Of note for this clonotype: One base away lies a much larger clone, so this may be a sequencing read error. The CDR3 carries no conserved terminal phenylalanine or tryptophan, so it likely arises from a read error. Here the CDR3 reads CASNKPVSGPRTEAFL. In nucleotides, the CDR3 is TGTGCCAGCAACAAGCCTGTGTCGGGGCCCCGGACTGAAGCTTTCCTT. V gene TRBV7-9 combines with J gene TRBJ1-1; a weak D match, TRBD1 (5 bases). The CDR3 sequence is 16 residues long. V dropped 7 bases and J dropped 5 bases, with 23 bases sitting between them. Germline V CDR1 and CDR2: SEHNR, FQNEAQ (reference sequence).

This clonotype has a handful of counts. The chain joins TRBV7-2 to TRBJ2-7; possibly TRBD2 for D (5 bases). Per germline, CDR1 SGHTA and CDR2 FQGNSA. The V and J ends lost 5 bases and 7 bases respectively, with 12 bases between them. The CDR3 covers 12 residues. The CDR3 region is CASSPRGWEQYF. In DNA, the CDR3 is TGTGCCAGCAGCCCGAGAGGGTGGGAGCAGTACTTC.

This clonotype was seen ten or more times. The rearrangement links TRBV30 to TRBJ1-6, with 7 bases fitting TRBD1. This CDR3 spans 15 amino acids. The junction had 13 bases not matched to a gene; V was cut back by 5 bases and J by 9 bases. Germline V gene lookup returns CDR1 GTSNPN and CDR2 SVGIG (reference sequence). CDR3 region: CAWEPTTRGASPLHF. In DNA, the CDR3 is TGTGCCTGGGAGCCAACCACCAGGGGGGCTTCACCCCTCCACTTT.

About this clonotype itself: A much larger clone differs from this one at a single base, so this may be a read error. The chain joins TRBV11-2 to TRBJ2-5; D uncertain. Trimming cost V 0 bases and J 5 bases, with 16 bases left between them. CDR1 is SGHAT, CDR2 FQNNGV, per germline. This CDR3 region has 16 residues. DNA of the CDR3: TGTGCCAGCAGCTTAGATGCTGGCATGACCGTGGAGACCCAGTACTTC. Protein sequence: CASSLDAGMTVETQYF.

This clonotype was picked up a small number of times. The V call is TRBV18, the J call TRBJ2-5; D remains ambiguous. V shed 3 bases and J shed 1 base, with 6 bases lying between them. Germline CDR1 and CDR2: KGHSH and LQKENI. The CDR3 runs to 13 residues. The CDR3 here is CASSPVGQETQYF. The CDR3 DNA reads as TGTGCCAGCTCACCCGTGGGCCAAGAGACCCAGTACTTC.

Regarding this clonotype: Germline is not matched at one junction end, which may reflect a read error. V and J are TRBV7-7 and TRBJ1-4; no firm D call. Germline CDR1 is SSHAT and CDR2 is FNYEAQ (reference sequence). There are 15 residues in the CDR3. CDR3 nucleotide sequence: TGTGCTAGCAGCTTAGCGCTGGGTAGGGATGAAAAACTGTTTTTT. Protein: CASSLALGRDEKLFF.

This clonotype was picked up many times. The rearrangement links TRBV11-2 to TRBJ2-5; tentatively, D is TRBD1 or TRBD2 (5 bases each). CDR3 length: 16 residues. The germline V gene has CDR1 SGHAT and CDR2 FQNNGV. V was pared by 5 bases and J by 4 bases, with 20 bases between. The CDR3 loop reads CASSLNTGTRGETQYF. CDR3 DNA sequence: TGTGCCAGCAGCCTCAACACCGGGACCCGTGGAGAGACCCAGTACTTC.

The table lists this clonotype with many counts. The chain is built from TRBV11-2 and TRBJ2-3; D may be TRBD2 (5 bases). Deletions cut 5 bases from V and 4 bases from J, with 16 bases between. Germline V CDR1 and CDR2: SGHAT, FQNNGV. The CDR3 sequence is 15 residues long. CDR3: CASSPPEGLADTQYF. CDR3 sequence (DNA): TGTGCCAGCAGCCCCCCTGAGGGTTTGGCAGATACGCAGTATTTT.

With respect to this clonotype: Given a much more abundant clone one base away, this may be a read error. The rearrangement uses TRBV12-3 or TRBV12-4 and TRBJ1-6; weak D call: TRBD1 (5 bases). V lost 1 base to trimming and J lost 8 bases, with 9 bases between them. The CDR3 has 14 residues. CDR3 sequence reads: CASSLGAGYSPLHF. The CDR3 DNA reads as TGTGCCAGCAGTTTAGGGGCAGGGTATTCACCCCTCCACTTT.

J is TRBJ1-5 and V is TRBV12-3 or TRBV12-4; 7 positions match TRBD1. The CDR3 runs 13 residues. V shed 7 bases, J shed 5 bases, and the junction held 5 bases outside the gene matches. The CDR3 reads CASTRQGDQPQHF. Written as DNA, the CDR3 is TGTGCCAGCACCCGCCAGGGGGATCAGCCCCAGCATTTT.

This clonotype was detected many times. The rearrangement uses TRBV20-1 and TRBJ2-7, with D possibly matching TRBD2 (6 bases). Germline loops: CDR1 DFQATT, CDR2 SNEGSKA (reference sequence). Trimming stripped 0 bases from V and 3 bases from J, with 15 bases between. This CDR3 has 15 residues. DNA of the CDR3: TGCAGTGCTAGAGAGGTCGGGGGACCACTCTACGAGCAGTACTTC. Amino acid sequence: CSAREVGGPLYEQYF.

This clonotype was seen repeatedly, ten times or more. V is TRBV2 and J is TRBJ1-4, with D unclear. The V end was cut by 6 bases, the J end by 3 bases, with 11 bases between. Germline V CDR1 and CDR2: SNHLY, FYNNEI. The CDR3 loop spans 14 amino acids. The CDR3 spells CASSGGRSNEKLFF. CDR3 in DNA: TGTGCCAGCAGCGGTGGGAGGTCTAATGAAAAACTGTTTTTT.

The rearrangement links TRBV6-1 to TRBJ2-5; D may match TRBD1 or TRBD2 (6 bases each). Germline-derived CDR1 and CDR2 are MNHNS and SASEGT. Trimming shortened V by 9 bases and J by 5 bases, and 25 bases separated the two germline ends. The length of the CDR3 is 16 residues. DNA of the CDR3: TGTGCCAGTTCCCCCGGGGGCCCCACCATTGGGGAGACCCAGTACTTC. It translates to CASSPGGPTIGETQYF.

This chain joins TRBV20-1 and TRBJ2-5; a possible D gene is TRBD2 (7 bases). Germline V gene lookup returns CDR1 DFQATT and CDR2 SNEGSKA (reference sequence). This CDR3 comprises 16 residues. V lost 3 bases and J 0 bases, leaving 17 bases between the germline ends. The CDR3: CSASSPGGRDQETQYF. The CDR3 bases are TGCAGTGCTAGTTCCCCCGGGGGGCGGGACCAAGAGACCCAGTACTTC.

This clonotype was counted many times. V gene TRBV2 combines with J gene TRBJ2-1, with TRBD2 matching 12 bases. J lost 7 bases, V lost 9 bases, and 16 bases had no gene match. This CDR3 has 17 amino acids. Germline-derived CDR1 and CDR2 are SNHLY and FYNNEI. The CDR3 here is CARWTSGTVGPVNEQFF. The CDR3 DNA reads as TGTGCCAGATGGACTAGCGGGACGGTGGGACCTGTGAATGAGCAGTTCTTC.

This clonotype has ten or more counts. The chain employs TRBV7-9 and TRBJ1-4; the D gene is possibly TRBD1 (6 bases). The CDR3 has 15 amino acids. V lost 1 base, J lost 8 bases, and 14 bases lay in between. Germline CDR1 SEHNR, CDR2 FQNEAQ (reference sequence). The DNA of the CDR3 is TGTGCCAGCAGCTTAGGTACAGGGATCGGAGAAAAACTGTTTTTT. It codes for CASSLGTGIGEKLFF.

The chain employs TRBV19 and TRBJ1-5; D gene ambiguous. The CDR3 has 16 amino acids. Trimming took off 5 bases at V and 2 bases at J, with 16 bases between the two ends. In germline, CDR1 is LNHDA, CDR2 SQIVND (reference sequence). The CDR3 sequence: CASSPTRTGGNQPQHF. As DNA, the CDR3 is TGTGCCAGTAGTCCAACCCGTACCGGGGGCAATCAGCCCCAGCATTTT.

This clonotype was detected many times. The rearrangement links TRBV5-1 to TRBJ2-7; 11 bases are a match to TRBD2. Germline V gene sequence: CDR1 SGHRS, CDR2 YFSETQ. J gave up 5 bases and V 4 bases, and 5 bases lay outside the gene matches. The CDR3 contains 14 residues. The chain's CDR3 is CASSRGTSGHEQYF. The CDR3 DNA follows: TGCGCCAGCAGCAGGGGGACTAGCGGCCACGAGCAGTACTTC.

Written as DNA, the CDR3 is TGCAGTGCCAAACATCCCGGAGCTGTCATGAACACTGAAGCTTTCTTT. This gives the protein CSAKHPGAVMNTEAFF. This sequence joins TRBV20-1 and TRBJ1-1; D is unresolved. Between the trimmed V and J ends, which lost 6 bases and 0 bases, there was a span of 20 bases. Germline V gene sequence: CDR1 DFQATT, CDR2 SNEGSKA (reference sequence). The CDR3 extends over 16 amino acids.

This chain connects TRBV6-2 or TRBV6-3 to TRBJ2-1, with D possibly called TRBD1 or TRBD2 (5 bases each). The CDR3 has 15 amino acids. The germline V and J ends were trimmed by 6 bases and 4 bases, with 16 bases remaining between them. The germline V gene encodes CDR1 MNHEY and CDR2 SVGEGT. CDR3 DNA sequence: TGTGCCAGCAGCGTAGGCGAGGGGACGTACAATGAGCAGTTCTTC. Its protein is CASSVGEGTYNEQFF.

There are many counts of this clonotype. The chain carries TRBV10-2 and TRBJ2-3; the D gene could be TRBD1 or TRBD2 (6 bases each). The ends were cut back, 3 bases at V and 2 bases at J, with 12 bases in the middle. Germline V gives CDR1 WSHSY, CDR2 SAAADI. The CDR3 extends over 15 amino acids. In nucleotides, the CDR3 is TGCGCCAGCAGTGAAGGGCGGGACATCACAGATACGCAGTATTTT. This translates into CASSEGRDITDTQYF.

This clonotype has a count of ten or more. With a much larger clone just one base away, this may be a read error. This chain links TRBV11-1 with TRBJ2-1; D is perhaps TRBD2 (5 bases). The CDR3 contains 15 residues. Germline V gene lookup returns CDR1 SGHAT and CDR2 FQDESV (reference sequence). V gave up 3 bases and J gave up 8 bases, with 17 bases separating them. The CDR3 here is CASSFPGERMDEQFF. CDR3 nucleotide sequence: TGTGCCAGCAGCTTCCCTGGGGAGCGTATGGATGAGCAGTTCTTC. Filled out from reference TRBV11-1 and TRBJ2-1, the complete variable domain reads EAEVAQSPRYKITEKSQAVAFWCDPISGHATLYWYRQILGQGPELLVQFQDESVVDDSQLPKDRFSAERLKGVDSTLKIQPAELGDSAMYLCASSFPGERMDEQFFGPGTRLTVL.

This chain connects TRBV6-1 to TRBJ1-5; the D gene is possibly TRBD1 (5 bases). The germline CDR1 and CDR2 sequences are MNHNS and SASEGT. This CDR3 has 12 amino acids. Trimming stripped 6 bases from V and 5 bases from J, with 8 bases between. CDR3 in amino acids: CASRLGDQPQHF. The CDR3 DNA sequence: TGTGCCAGCAGACTAGGGGATCAGCCCCAGCATTTT.

V gene TRBV18 combines with J gene TRBJ2-4; the match to TRBD2 covers 12 bases. After removal of 3 bases from V and 2 bases from J, the junction contained 2 bases not matched to a gene. The germline CDR1 and CDR2 sequences are KGHSH and LQKENI. The CDR3 covers 16 residues. The CDR3 protein is CASSPTSGRTKNIQYF. The CDR3 DNA reads as TGTGCCAGCTCACCGACTAGCGGGAGAACCAAAAACATTCAGTACTTC.